Here is one T cell receptor (beta chain) with its context. Its antigen is undetermined. The record originates from a study of cytomegalovirus exposure and HLA in healthy donors. Study observations and caveats: What TCR beta sequences reportedly achieved was accurate prediction of HLA-A and HLA-B alleles in most subjects.

The V and J ends lost 4 bases and 6 bases, in that order; junction bases with no gene match: 1. The length of the CDR3 is 12 residues. CDR1 and CDR2 from the germline V gene are MNHEY and SVGAGI. Amplification used 60 Vbeta primers and 13 Jbeta primers. In the authors' workflow: In a later analysis, of approximately 81 million unique beta chains, roughly 10 million appeared in at least two donors. Using immunoSEQ multiplex PCR, the repertoire was profiled, and TCRdb retains in-frame clones only, with some absent. For V, J and clone size, that table is used; D and trimming come from the DNA. Of some 200,000 clones listed, just under 70% are singletons.

The sequence came from a man in his forties in good health and CMV-seropositive. The chain combines TRBV6-5 with TRBJ1-2; 8 nucleotides line up with TRBD1. Sequencing input: PBMCs. Here the CDR3 DNA reads TGTGCCAGCAGTTTGGGACAGGATGGCTACACCTTC. Amino acid sequence: CASSLGQDGYTF.